A single sample is the source of the 4 T cell receptor beta chains below, sequenced in a study of blood T cell repertoires in COVID-19. The method was immunoSEQ multiplex PCR; TCRdb's version includes in-frame clones alone and lacks a portion of them. The repertoire holds around 96,000 clones, with more than 90% as singletons. The specimen was peripheral blood. The receptor source for this set is a human donor with active COVID-19. The donor label of this sample is uncertain.

In nucleotides, the CDR3 is TGCGCCAGCAGCTTGTCGGGACAGGGAACGACTAATGAAAAACTGTTTTTT. This encodes CASSLSGQGTTNEKLFF. The J gene is TRBJ1-4, the V gene TRBV5-1; the match to TRBD1 covers 9 bases. CDR3 size: 17 residues. Per germline, CDR1 SGHRS and CDR2 YFSETQ. V gave up 1 base and J gave up 2 bases; unmatched junction bases: 6.

This rearrangement joins TRBV5-1 to TRBJ2-7, with 11 positions matching TRBD1. Germline assignment: CDR1 SGHRS and CDR2 YFSETQ. The trim removed 4 bases at V and 6 bases at J, leaving 6 bases unmatched. The CDR3 totals 14 residues. The CDR3 DNA reads as TGCGCCAGCAGCCAGGGACAGGGGGTCGGCGAGCAGTACTTC. Amino acid sequence: CASSQGQGVGEQYF.

V is TRBV6-1 and J is TRBJ2-1; TRBD2 aligns across 7 bases. The J segment lost 2 bases and the V segment lost 0 bases, leaving 4 bases of the junction unmatched. Per the germline V gene, CDR1 is MNHNS and CDR2 is SASEGT. The CDR3 sequence is 16 residues long. The CDR3 DNA sequence: TGTGCCAGCAGTGAAGCCCTAGCGGTCGCCTACAATGAGCAGTTCTTC. Translation: CASSEALAVAYNEQFF.

The chain has TRBV6-2 or TRBV6-3 and TRBJ2-1; 7 bases agree with TRBD2. The V gene end was trimmed by 2 bases and the J gene end by 6 bases; junction bases not matched to a gene: 4. The germline V gene encodes CDR1 MNHEY and CDR2 SVGEGT. CDR3 length: 14 residues. The CDR3 nucleotides are TGTGCCAGCAGTTACCGGAGGGAGGGCAATGAGCAGTTCTTC. Protein sequence: CASSYRREGNEQFF.